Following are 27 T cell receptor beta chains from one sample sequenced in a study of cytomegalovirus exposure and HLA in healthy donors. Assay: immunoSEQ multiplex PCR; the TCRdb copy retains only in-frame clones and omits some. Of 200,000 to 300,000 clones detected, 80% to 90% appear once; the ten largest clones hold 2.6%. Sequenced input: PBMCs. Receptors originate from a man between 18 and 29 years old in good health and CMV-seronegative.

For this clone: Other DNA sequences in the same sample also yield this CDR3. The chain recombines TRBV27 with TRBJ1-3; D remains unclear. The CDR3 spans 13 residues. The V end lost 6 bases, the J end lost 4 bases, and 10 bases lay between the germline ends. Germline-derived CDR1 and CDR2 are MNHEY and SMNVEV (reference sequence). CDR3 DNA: TGTGCCAGCAGCCCTTACAGCGGAAACACCATATATTTT. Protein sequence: CASSPYSGNTIYF.

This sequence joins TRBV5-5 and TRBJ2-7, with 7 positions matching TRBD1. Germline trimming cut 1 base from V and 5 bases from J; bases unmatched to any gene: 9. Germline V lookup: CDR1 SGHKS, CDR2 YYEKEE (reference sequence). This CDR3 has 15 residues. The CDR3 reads CASSLLVTGTHEQYF. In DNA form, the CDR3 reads TGTGCCAGCAGCTTGTTGGTGACAGGGACCCACGAGCAGTACTTC.

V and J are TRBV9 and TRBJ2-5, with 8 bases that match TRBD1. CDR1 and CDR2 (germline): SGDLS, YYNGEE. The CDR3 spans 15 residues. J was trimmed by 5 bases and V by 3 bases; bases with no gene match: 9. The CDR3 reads CASSGGQAGWETQYF. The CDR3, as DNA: TGTGCCAGCAGCGGGGGACAGGCGGGGTGGGAGACCCAGTACTTC.

DNA for the CDR3: TGTGCCACCAGCAGCCCACTACTAGCGTGGGGGGGGCTTCAGTACTTC. Translation: CATSSPLLAWGGLQYF. V gene TRBV15 combines with J gene TRBJ2-4; maybe TRBD2 (7 bases). Trimming cost V 3 bases and J 11 bases, with 23 bases left between them. Germline V gene sequence: CDR1 LNHNV, CDR2 YYDKDF (reference sequence). This CDR3 comprises 16 residues.

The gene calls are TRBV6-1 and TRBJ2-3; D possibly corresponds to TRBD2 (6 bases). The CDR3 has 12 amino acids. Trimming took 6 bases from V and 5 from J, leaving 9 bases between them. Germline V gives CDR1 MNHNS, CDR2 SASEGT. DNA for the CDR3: TGTGCCAGCAGCCTCGGGGGAGATACGCAGTATTTT. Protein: CASSLGGDTQYF.

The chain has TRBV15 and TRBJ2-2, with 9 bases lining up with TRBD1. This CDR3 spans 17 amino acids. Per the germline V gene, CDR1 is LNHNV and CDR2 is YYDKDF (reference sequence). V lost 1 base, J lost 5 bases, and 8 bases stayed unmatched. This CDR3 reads CATSRAAGTGWTGELFF. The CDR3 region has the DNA TGTGCCACCAGCAGAGCTGCCGGGACAGGGTGGACCGGGGAGCTGTTTTTT.

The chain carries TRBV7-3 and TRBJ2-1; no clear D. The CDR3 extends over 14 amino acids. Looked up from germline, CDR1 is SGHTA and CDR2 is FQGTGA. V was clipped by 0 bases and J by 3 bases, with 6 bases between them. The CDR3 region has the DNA TGTGCCAGCAGCTTAACGCCTAGCTACAATGAGCAGTTCTTC. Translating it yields CASSLTPSYNEQFF.

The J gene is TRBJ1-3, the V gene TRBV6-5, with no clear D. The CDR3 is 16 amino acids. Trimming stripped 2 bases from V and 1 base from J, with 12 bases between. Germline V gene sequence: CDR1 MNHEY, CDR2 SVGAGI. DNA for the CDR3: TGTGCCAGCAGTTACCAACCCGGTTTATCTGGAAACACCATATATTTT. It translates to CASSYQPGLSGNTIYF.

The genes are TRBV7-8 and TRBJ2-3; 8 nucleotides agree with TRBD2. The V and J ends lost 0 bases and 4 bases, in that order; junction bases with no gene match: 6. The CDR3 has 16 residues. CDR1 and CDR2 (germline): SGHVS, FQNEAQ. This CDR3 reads CASSLAGLERADTQYF. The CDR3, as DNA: TGTGCCAGCAGCTTAGCGGGACTAGAGAGGGCAGATACGCAGTATTTT. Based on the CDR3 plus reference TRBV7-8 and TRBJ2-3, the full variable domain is GAGVSQSPRYKVAKRGQDVALRCDPISGHVSLFWYQQALGQGPEFLTYFQNEAQLDKSGLPSDRFFAERPEGSVSTLKIQRTQQEDSAVYLCASSLAGLERADTQYFGPGTRLTVL.

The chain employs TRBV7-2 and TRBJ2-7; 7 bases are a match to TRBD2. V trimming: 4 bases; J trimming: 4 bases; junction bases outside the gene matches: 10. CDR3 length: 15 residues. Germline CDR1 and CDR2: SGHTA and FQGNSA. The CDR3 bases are TGTGCCAGCAGCTCGAGTTCCGGGAGGTGGTACGAGCAGTACTTC. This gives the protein CASSSSSGRWYEQYF.

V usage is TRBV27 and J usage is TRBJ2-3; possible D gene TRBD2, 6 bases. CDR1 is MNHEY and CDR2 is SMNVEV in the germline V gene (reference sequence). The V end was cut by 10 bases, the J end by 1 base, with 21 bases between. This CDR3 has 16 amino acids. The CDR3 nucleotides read TGTGCCACCAACCAGCCGCGCGGGATGGGCACAGATACGCAGTATTTT. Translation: CATNQPRGMGTDTQYF.

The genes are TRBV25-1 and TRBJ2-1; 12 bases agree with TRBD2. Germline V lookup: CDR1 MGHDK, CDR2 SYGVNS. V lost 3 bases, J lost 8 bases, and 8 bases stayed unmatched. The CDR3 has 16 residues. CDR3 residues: CASSDPSGRAYYEQFF. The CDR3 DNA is TGTGCCAGCAGTGACCCTAGCGGGAGGGCCTATTATGAGCAGTTCTTC.

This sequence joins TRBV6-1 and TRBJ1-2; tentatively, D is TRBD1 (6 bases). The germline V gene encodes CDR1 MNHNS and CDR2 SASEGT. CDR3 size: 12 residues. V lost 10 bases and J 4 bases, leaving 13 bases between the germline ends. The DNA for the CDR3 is TGTGCCACCTGGACAGTTATCTATGGCTACACCTTC. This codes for CATWTVIYGYTF.

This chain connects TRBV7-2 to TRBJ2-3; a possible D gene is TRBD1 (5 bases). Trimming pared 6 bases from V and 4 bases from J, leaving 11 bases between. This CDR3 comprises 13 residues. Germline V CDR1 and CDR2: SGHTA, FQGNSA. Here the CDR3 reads CASSSHRSDTQYF. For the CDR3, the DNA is TGTGCCAGCAGTTCCCACAGGTCAGATACGCAGTATTTT.

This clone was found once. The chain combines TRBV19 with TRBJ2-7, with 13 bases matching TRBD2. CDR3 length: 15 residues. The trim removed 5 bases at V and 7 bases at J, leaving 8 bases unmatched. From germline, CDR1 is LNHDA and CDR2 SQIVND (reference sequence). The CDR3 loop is CASSWTSGRLGEQYF. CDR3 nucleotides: TGTGCCAGTAGTTGGACTAGCGGGAGATTGGGGGAGCAGTACTTC.

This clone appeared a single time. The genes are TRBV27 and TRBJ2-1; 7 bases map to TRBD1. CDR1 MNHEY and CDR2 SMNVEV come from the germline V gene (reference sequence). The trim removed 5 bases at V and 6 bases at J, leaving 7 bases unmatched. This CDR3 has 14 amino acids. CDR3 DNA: TGTGCCAGCAGTGTGGGACAGCTCAGCAATGAGCAGTTCTTC. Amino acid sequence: CASSVGQLSNEQFF.

CDR3 coding DNA: TGCAGCGTGGCCTCCGGGACAAGAGGAGAGACCCAGTACTTC. Residues: CSVASGTRGETQYF. The gene calls are TRBV29-1 and TRBJ2-5; a possible D gene is TRBD1 (6 bases). The germline CDR1 and CDR2 sequences are SQVTM and ANQGSEA. The CDR3 is 14 residues long. Trimming cost V 6 bases and J 4 bases, with 18 bases left between them.

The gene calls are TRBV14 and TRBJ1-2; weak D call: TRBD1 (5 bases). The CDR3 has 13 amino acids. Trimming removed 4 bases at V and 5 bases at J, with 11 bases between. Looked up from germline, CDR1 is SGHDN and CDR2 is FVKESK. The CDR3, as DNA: TGTGCCAGCAGCCCAGGGTTTTGGTATGGCTACACCTTC. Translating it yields CASSPGFWYGYTF.

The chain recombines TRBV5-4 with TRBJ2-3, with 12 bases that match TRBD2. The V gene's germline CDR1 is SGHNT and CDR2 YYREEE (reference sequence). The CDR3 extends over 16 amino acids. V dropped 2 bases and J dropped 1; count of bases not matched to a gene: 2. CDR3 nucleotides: TGTGCCAGCAGCTTACGACTAGCGGGGGGCACAGATACGCAGTATTTT. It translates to CASSLRLAGGTDTQYF.

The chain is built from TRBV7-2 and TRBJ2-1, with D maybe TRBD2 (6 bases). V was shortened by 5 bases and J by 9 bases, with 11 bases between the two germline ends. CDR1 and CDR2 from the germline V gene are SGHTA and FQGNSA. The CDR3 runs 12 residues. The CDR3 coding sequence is TGTGCCAGCAGCCCGATGGGGGGTGAGCAGTTCTTC. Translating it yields CASSPMGGEQFF.

The DNA of the CDR3 is TGTGCCAGCAGCTCAAGCCGGGACAGGGTCCACGAGCAGTACTTC. Amino acids: CASSSSRDRVHEQYF. The rearrangement links TRBV7-2 to TRBJ2-7, with 9 bases identical to TRBD1. Germline V gene data show CDR1 as SGHTA and CDR2 as FQGNSA. There are 15 residues in the CDR3. The V segment lost 4 bases and the J segment 5 bases; nucleotides outside the gene matches: 9.

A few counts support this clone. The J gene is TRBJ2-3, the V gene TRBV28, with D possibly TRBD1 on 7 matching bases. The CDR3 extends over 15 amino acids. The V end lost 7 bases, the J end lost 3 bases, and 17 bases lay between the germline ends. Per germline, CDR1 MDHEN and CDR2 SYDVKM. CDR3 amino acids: CASTTRGVGTDTQYF. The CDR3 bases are TGTGCCAGCACAACCAGGGGGGTTGGGACAGATACGCAGTATTTT.

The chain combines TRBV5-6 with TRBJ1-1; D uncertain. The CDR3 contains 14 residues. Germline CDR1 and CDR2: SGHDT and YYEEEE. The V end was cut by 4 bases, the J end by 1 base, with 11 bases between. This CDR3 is CASSPTGRNTEAFF. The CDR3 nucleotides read TGTGCCAGCAGCCCGACGGGGAGGAACACTGAAGCTTTCTTT.

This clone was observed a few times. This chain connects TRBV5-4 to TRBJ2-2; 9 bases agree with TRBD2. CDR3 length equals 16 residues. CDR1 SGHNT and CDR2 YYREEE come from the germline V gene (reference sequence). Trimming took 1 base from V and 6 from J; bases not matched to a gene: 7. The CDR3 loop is CASSLKPSGEAGELFF. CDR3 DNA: TGTGCCAGCAGCTTGAAGCCTAGCGGGGAGGCCGGGGAGCTGTTTTTT.

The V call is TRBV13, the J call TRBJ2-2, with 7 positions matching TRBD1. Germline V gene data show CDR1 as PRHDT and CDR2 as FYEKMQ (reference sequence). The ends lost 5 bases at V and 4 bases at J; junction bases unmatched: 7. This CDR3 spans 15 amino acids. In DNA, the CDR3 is TGTGCCAGCAGCCCGGGACAGTCGTCCACCGGGGAGCTGTTTTTT. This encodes CASSPGQSSTGELFF.

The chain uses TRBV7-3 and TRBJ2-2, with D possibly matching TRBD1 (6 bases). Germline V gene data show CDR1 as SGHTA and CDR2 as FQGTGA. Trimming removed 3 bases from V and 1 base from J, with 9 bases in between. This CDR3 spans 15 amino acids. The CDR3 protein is CASSFAQGNTGELFF. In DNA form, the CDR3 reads TGTGCCAGCAGCTTCGCACAGGGGAACACCGGGGAGCTGTTTTTT. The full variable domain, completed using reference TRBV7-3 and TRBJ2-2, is GAGVSQTPSNKVTEKGKYVELRCDPISGHTALYWYRQSLGQGPEFLIYFQGTGAADDSGLPNDRFFAVRPEGSVSTLKIQRTERGDSAVYLCASSFAQGNTGELFFGEGSRLTVL.

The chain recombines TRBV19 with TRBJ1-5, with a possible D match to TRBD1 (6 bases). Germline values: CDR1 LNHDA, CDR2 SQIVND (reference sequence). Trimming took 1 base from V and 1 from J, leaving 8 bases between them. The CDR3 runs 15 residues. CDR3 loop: CASSIVGTSNQPQHF. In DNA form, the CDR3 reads TGTGCCAGTAGTATAGTTGGGACAAGCAATCAGCCCCAGCATTTT. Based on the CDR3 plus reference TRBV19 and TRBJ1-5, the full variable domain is DGGITQSPKYLFRKEGQNVTLSCEQNLNHDAMYWYRQDPGQGLRLIYYSQIVNDFQKGDIAEGYSVSREKKESFPLTVTSAQKNPTAFYLCASSIVGTSNQPQHFGDGTRLSIL.